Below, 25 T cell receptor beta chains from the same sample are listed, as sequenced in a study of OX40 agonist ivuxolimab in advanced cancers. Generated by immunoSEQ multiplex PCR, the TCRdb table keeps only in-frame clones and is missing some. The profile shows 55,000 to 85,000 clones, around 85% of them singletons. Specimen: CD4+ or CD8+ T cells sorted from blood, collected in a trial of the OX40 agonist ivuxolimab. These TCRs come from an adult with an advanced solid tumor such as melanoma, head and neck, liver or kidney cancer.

The CDR3 loop reads CASSLSGVGETQYF. The CDR3, as DNA: TGTGCCAGCAGCTTGTCTGGAGTTGGAGAGACCCAGTACTTC. The chain is built from TRBV5-5 and TRBJ2-5, with D unclear. The germline gives CDR1 SGHKS, CDR2 YYEKEE (reference sequence). This CDR3 is built from 14 residues. Trimming cost V 1 base and J 4 bases, with 11 bases left between them.

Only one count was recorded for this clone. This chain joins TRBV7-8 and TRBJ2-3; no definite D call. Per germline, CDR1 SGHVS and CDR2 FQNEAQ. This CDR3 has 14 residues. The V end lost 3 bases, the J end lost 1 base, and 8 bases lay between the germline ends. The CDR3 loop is CASSFSLGTDTQYF. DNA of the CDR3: TGTGCCAGCAGCTTTTCTTTGGGCACAGATACGCAGTATTTT.

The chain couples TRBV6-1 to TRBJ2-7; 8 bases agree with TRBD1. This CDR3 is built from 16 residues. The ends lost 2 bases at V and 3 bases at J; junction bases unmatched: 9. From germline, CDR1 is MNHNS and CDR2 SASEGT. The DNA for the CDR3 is TGTGCCAGCAGTGAAAGAGCAGGGGGCGCATTCTACGAGCAGTACTTC. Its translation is CASSERAGGAFYEQYF.

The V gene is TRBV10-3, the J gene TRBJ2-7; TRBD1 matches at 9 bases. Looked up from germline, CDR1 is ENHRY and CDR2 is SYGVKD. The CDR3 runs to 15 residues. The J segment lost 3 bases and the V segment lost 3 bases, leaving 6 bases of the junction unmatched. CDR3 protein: CAISDPGQGFYEQYF. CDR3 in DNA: TGTGCCATCAGTGACCCGGGACAGGGTTTCTACGAGCAGTACTTC.

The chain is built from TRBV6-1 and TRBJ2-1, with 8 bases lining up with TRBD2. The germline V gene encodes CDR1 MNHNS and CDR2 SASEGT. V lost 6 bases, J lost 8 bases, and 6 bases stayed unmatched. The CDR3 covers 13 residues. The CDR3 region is CASRIAGIDEQFF. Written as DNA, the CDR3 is TGTGCCAGCAGGATAGCGGGAATCGATGAGCAGTTCTTC.

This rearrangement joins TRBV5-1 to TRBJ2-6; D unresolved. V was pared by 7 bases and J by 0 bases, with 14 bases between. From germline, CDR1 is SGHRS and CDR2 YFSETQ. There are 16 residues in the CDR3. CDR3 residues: CASSTTVNSGANVLTF. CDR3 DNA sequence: TGCGCCAGCTCAACAACAGTGAACTCTGGGGCCAACGTCCTGACTTTC.

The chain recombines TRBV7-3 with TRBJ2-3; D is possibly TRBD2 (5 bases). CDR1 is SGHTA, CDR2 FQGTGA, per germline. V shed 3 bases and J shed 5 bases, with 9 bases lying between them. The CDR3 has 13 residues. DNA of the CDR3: TGTGCCAGCAGCTTGAGGGCCGTAGATACGCAGTATTTT. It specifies CASSLRAVDTQYF.

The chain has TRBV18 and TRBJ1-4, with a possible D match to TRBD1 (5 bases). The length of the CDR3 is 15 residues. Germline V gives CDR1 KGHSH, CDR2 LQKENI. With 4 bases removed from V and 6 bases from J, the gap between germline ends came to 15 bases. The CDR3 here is CASSQSQRGDEKLFF. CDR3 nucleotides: TGTGCCAGCTCACAGTCTCAGAGGGGCGATGAAAAACTGTTTTTT.

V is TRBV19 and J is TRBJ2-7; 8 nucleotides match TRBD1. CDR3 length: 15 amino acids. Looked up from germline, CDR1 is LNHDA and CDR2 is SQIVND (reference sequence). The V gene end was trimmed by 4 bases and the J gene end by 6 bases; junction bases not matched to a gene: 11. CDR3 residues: CASSTTGAGQGEQYF. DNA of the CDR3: TGTGCCAGTAGTACGACAGGGGCGGGCCAGGGCGAGCAGTACTTC.

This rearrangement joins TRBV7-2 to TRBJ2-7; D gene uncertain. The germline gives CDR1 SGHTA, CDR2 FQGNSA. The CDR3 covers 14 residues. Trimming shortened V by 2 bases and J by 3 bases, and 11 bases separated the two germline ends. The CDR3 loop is CASSLRSGVYEQYF. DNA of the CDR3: TGTGCCAGCAGCTTAAGGTCTGGGGTCTACGAGCAGTACTTC.

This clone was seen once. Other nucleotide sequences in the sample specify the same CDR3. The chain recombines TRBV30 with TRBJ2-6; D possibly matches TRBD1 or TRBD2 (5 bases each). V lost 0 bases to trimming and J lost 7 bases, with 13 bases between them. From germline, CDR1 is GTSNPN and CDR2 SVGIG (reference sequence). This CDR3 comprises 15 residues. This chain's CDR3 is CAWSVRGAGANVLTF. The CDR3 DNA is TGTGCCTGGAGTGTAAGAGGGGCGGGCGCCAACGTCCTGACTTTC.

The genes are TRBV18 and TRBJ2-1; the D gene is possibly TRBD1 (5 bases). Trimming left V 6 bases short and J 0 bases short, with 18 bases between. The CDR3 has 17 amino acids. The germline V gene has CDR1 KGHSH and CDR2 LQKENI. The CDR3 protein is CASSGLFGAGSYNEQFF. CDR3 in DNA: TGTGCCAGCTCGGGTCTGTTTGGGGCAGGCTCCTACAATGAGCAGTTCTTC.

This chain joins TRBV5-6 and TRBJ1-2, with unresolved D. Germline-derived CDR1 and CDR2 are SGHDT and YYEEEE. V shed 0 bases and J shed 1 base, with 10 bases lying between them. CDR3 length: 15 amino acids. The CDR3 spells CASSLGNRNNYGYTF. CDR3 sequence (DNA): TGTGCCAGCAGCTTGGGAAACAGAAATAACTATGGCTACACCTTC.

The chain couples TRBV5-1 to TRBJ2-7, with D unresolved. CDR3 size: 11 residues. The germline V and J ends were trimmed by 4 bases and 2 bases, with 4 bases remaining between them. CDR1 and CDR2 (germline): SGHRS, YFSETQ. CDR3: CASSGTYEQYF. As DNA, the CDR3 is TGCGCCAGCAGCGGGACCTACGAGCAGTACTTC.

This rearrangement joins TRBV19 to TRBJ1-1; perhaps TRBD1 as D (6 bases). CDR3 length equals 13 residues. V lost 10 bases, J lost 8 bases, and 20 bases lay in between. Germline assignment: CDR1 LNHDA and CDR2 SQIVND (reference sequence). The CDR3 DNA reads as TGTGCCACCACCCCGACCGGGACATCAGAAGCTTTCTTT. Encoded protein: CATTPTGTSEAFF.

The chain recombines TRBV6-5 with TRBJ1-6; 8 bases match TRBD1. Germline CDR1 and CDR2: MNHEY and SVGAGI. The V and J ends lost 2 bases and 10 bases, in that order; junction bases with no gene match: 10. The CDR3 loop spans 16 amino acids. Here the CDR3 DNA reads TGTGCCAGCAGTTACCGGCCCGGACAGGGTGGGTCACCCCTCCACTTT. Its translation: CASSYRPGQGGSPLHF.

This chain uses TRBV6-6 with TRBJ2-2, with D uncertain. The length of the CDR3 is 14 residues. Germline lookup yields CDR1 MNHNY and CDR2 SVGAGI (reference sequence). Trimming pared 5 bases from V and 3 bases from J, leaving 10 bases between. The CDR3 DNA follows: TGTGCCAGCAGTGATACGGGCCACACCGGGGAGCTGTTTTTT. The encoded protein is CASSDTGHTGELFF.

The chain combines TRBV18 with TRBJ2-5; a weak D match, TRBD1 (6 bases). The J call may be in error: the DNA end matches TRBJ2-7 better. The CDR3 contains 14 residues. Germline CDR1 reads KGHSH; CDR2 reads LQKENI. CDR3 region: CASSPDRDDYEQYF. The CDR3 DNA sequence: TGTGCCAGCTCACCGGACAGAGACGACTACGAGCAGTACTTC.

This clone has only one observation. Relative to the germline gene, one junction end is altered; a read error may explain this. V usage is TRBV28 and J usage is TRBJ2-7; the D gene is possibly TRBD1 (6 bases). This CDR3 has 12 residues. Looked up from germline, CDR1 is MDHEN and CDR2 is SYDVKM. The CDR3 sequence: CASSPRTERMAF. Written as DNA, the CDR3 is TGTGCCAGCAGTCCGAGGACAGAACGGATGGCCTTC.

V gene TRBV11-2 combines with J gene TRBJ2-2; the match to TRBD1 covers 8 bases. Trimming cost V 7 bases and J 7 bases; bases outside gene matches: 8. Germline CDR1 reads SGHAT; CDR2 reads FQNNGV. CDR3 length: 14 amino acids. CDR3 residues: CASKKDRVDGELFF. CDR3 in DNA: TGTGCCAGCAAGAAGGACAGGGTAGACGGGGAGCTGTTTTTT.

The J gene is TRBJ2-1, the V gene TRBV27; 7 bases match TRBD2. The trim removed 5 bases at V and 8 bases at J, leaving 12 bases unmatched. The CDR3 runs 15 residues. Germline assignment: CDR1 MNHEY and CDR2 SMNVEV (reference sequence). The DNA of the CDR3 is TGTGCCAGCAGTCCTTGGACTAGGGGCGTACATGAGCAGTTCTTC. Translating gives CASSPWTRGVHEQFF.

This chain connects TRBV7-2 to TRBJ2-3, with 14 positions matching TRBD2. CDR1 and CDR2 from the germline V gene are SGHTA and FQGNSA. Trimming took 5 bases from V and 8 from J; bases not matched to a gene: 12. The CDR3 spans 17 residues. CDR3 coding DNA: TGTGCCAGCAGCCAACAGACTAGCGGGAGGGCCGGTTTTACGCAGTATTTT. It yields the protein CASSQQTSGRAGFTQYF.

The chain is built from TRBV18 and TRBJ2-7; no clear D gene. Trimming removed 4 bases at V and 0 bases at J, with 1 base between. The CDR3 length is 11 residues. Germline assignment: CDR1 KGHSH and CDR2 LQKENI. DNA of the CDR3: TGTGCCAGCTCACTCTCCTACGAGCAGTACTTC. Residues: CASSLSYEQYF.

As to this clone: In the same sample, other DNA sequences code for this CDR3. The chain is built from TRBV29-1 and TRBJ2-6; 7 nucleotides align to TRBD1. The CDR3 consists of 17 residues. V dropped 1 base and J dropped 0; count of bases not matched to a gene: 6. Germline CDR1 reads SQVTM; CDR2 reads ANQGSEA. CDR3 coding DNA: TGCAGCGTTGAAGTTTCAGGGGGTCGCTCTGGGGCCAACGTCCTGACTTTC. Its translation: CSVEVSGGRSGANVLTF.

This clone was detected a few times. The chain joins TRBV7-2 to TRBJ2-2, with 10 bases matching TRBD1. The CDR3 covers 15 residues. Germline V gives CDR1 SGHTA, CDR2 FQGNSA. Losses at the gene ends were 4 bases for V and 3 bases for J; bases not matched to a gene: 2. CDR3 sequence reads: CASSSGTGDTGELFF. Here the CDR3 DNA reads TGTGCCAGCAGCTCCGGGACAGGGGACACCGGGGAGCTGTTTTTT.